This passage covers 14 T cell receptor beta chains from one sample sequenced in a study of PD-L1 blockade in urothelial cancer. Clones were sequenced by immunoSEQ multiplex PCR, and TCRdb holds only the in-frame ones, with some missing. The table records about 130,000 clones, roughly 83% of them present only once. The time point is: peripheral blood 6 weeks after treatment start. The sequences come from PBMCs, collected around atezolizumab (anti-PD-L1) treatment. These receptor sequences come from a man between 50 and 59 years old with urothelial cancer.

V gene TRBV7-9 combines with J gene TRBJ2-2, with D maybe TRBD2 (6 bases). This CDR3 is 17 amino acids long. Germline loops: CDR1 SEHNR, CDR2 FQNEAQ (reference sequence). V lost 5 bases and J 3 bases, leaving 19 bases between the germline ends. CDR3 sequence: CASSGSSGGRYTGELFF. CDR3 nucleotides: TGTGCCAGCAGCGGCTCCTCAGGAGGGCGGTACACCGGGGAGCTGTTTTTT.

This clone was counted a single time. This sequence joins TRBV4-1 and TRBJ2-7, with a tentative D call TRBD2 (6 bases). The germline V gene has CDR1 MGHRA and CDR2 YSYEKL. This CDR3 has 17 amino acids. V was cut by 0 bases and J by 2 bases, with 17 bases left in between. The CDR3 loop reads CASSQDRDRAGTYEQYF. The CDR3 DNA reads TGCGCCAGCAGCCAAGACCGGGACCGGGCGGGAACCTACGAGCAGTACTTC.

This clone was seen just once. The rearrangement joins TRBV9 to TRBJ2-7; D perhaps matches TRBD2 (7 bases). This CDR3 contains 15 residues. Germline V gives CDR1 SGDLS, CDR2 YYNGEE. V was trimmed by 1 base and J by 5 bases, leaving 16 bases between them. The CDR3 bases are TGTGCCAGCAGCGTAAGCCCGGGGGGCGACCACGAGCAGTACTTC. Protein product: CASSVSPGGDHEQYF.

The rearrangement joins TRBV2 to TRBJ2-2, with D possibly being TRBD1 (6 bases). The CDR3 spans 14 residues. Looked up from germline, CDR1 is SNHLY and CDR2 is FYNNEI. The V end lost 4 bases, the J end lost 4 bases, and 10 bases lay between the germline ends. CDR3 loop: CASSVDRSTGELFF. CDR3 in DNA: TGTGCCAGCAGTGTAGACAGGAGCACCGGGGAGCTGTTTTTT. Full variable domain (remainder filled in from reference TRBV2 and TRBJ2-2): EPEVTQTPSHQVTQMGQEVILRCVPISNHLYFYWYRQILGQKVEFLVSFYNNEISEKSEIFDDQFSVERPDGSNFTLKIRSTKLEDSAMYFCASSVDRSTGELFFGEGSRLTVL.

This chain links TRBV27 with TRBJ2-7; maybe TRBD1 (6 bases). CDR3 length equals 13 residues. V was pared by 6 bases and J by 5 bases, with 14 bases between. The germline V gene encodes CDR1 MNHEY and CDR2 SMNVEV (reference sequence). The CDR3 is CASRPDSPHEQYF. The CDR3 DNA follows: TGTGCCAGCAGACCGGACAGTCCCCACGAGCAGTACTTC.

The chain carries TRBV14 and TRBJ2-2, with D possibly being TRBD1 (5 bases). Looked up from germline, CDR1 is SGHDN and CDR2 is FVKESK. The CDR3 has 14 residues. The ends were cut back, 4 bases at V and 7 bases at J, with 13 bases in the middle. The CDR3 bases are TGTGCCAGCAGCCCCGTAGGGGTAGACGGGGAGCTGTTTTTT. Translation: CASSPVGVDGELFF. The full variable domain, rest sourced from reference TRBV14 and TRBJ2-2, is EAGVTQFPSHSVIEKGQTVTLRCDPISGHDNLYWYRRVMGKEIKFLLHFVKESKQDESGMPNNRFLAERTGGTYSTLKVQPAELEDSGVYFCASSPVGVDGELFFGEGSRLTVL.

The gene calls are TRBV9 and TRBJ2-7; TRBD2 might be the D (6 bases). The CDR3 is made up of 14 amino acids. Trimming left V 3 bases short and J 2 bases short, with 12 bases between. Looked up from germline, CDR1 is SGDLS and CDR2 is YYNGEE. This CDR3 reads CASSESGSAYEQYF. As DNA, the CDR3 is TGTGCCAGCAGCGAAAGCGGGTCGGCCTACGAGCAGTACTTC.

The chain carries TRBV13 and TRBJ2-2; no firm D call. The germline V gene has CDR1 PRHDT and CDR2 FYEKMQ (reference sequence). Deletions cut 3 bases from V and 3 bases from J, with 5 bases between. CDR3 length: 13 amino acids. The CDR3 coding sequence is TGTGCCAGCAGCTTCCAGGACACCGGGGAGCTGTTTTTT. Translating gives CASSFQDTGELFF.

This rearrangement joins TRBV6-1 to TRBJ2-7; 7 bases line up with TRBD1. J lost 2 bases, V lost 0 bases, and 1 base had no gene match. Germline assignment: CDR1 MNHNS and CDR2 SASEGT. There are 14 residues in the CDR3. The CDR3 nucleotides are TGTGCCAGCAGTGAAGCTACAGGGGCCTACGAGCAGTACTTC. This encodes CASSEATGAYEQYF.

The chain has TRBV6-6 and TRBJ2-1; 11 bases line up with TRBD2. The CDR3 totals 15 residues. Per germline, CDR1 MNHNY and CDR2 SVGAGI (reference sequence). With V trimmed by 10 bases and J by 15 bases, 20 bases remained unmatched. This CDR3 reads CATQGGLAEGSDRFF. CDR3 nucleotide sequence: TGTGCCACCCAAGGGGGACTAGCGGAGGGTAGTGATCGGTTCTTC.

Written as DNA, the CDR3 is TGCGCCAGCAGGGGACAGGTTCTCTTGGGAAACACCATATATTTT. Its protein product is CASRGQVLLGNTIYF. V usage is TRBV10-2 and J usage is TRBJ1-3; 8 nucleotides align to TRBD1. Germline V gene sequence: CDR1 WSHSY, CDR2 SAAADI. The CDR3 totals 15 residues. The V and J ends lost 6 bases and 4 bases, in that order; junction bases with no gene match: 8.

This clone has only one observation. The chain couples TRBV9 to TRBJ2-1, with 9 bases aligning to TRBD2. The CDR3 has 16 residues. The germline CDR1 and CDR2 sequences are SGDLS and YYNGEE. V trimming: 3 bases; J trimming: 4 bases; junction bases outside the gene matches: 8. DNA of the CDR3: TGTGCCAGCAGCGCCCAAACGGGACTAGCTTACAATGAGCAGTTCTTC. Its protein is CASSAQTGLAYNEQFF.

The V and J genes are TRBV10-3 and TRBJ2-7, with 8 bases aligning to TRBD2. The CDR3 is 13 amino acids. Per germline, CDR1 ENHRY and CDR2 SYGVKD. J lost 3 bases, V lost 7 bases, and 5 bases had no gene match. The CDR3 DNA is TGTGCCATCAATCGGCTAGCGGGCTACGAGCAGTACTTC. Residues: CAINRLAGYEQYF.

The V and J genes are TRBV5-4 and TRBJ2-1; 7 positions match TRBD2. CDR3 size: 14 residues. V was clipped by 4 bases and J by 5 bases; unmatched bases: 6. CDR1 is SGHNT and CDR2 is YYREEE in the germline V gene (reference sequence). The CDR3, as DNA: TGTGCCAGCAGCGTAGCCGGGACTAACAATGAGCAGTTCTTC. Translation gives CASSVAGTNNEQFF.